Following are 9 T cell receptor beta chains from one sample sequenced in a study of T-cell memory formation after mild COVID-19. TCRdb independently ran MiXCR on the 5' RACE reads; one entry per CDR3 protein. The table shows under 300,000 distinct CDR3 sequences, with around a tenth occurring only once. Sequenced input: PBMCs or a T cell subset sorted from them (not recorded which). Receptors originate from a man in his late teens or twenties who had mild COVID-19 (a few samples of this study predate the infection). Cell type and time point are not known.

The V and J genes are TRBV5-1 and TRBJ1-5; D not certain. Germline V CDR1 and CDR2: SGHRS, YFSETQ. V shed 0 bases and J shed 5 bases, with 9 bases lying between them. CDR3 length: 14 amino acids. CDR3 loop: CASSLEGFHQPQHF. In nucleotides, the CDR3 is TGCGCCAGCAGCTTGGAAGGGTTCCATCAGCCCCAGCATTTT.

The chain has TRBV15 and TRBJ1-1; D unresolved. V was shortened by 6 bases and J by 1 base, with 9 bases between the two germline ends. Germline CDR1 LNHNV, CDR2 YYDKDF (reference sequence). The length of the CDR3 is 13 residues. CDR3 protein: CATRGGENTEAFF. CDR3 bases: TGTGCCACCAGGGGCGGGGAGAACACTGAAGCTTTCTTT.

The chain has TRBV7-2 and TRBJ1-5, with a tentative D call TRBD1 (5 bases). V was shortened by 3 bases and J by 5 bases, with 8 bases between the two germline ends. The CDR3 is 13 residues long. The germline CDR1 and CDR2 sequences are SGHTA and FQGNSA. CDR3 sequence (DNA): TGTGCCAGCAGCTTGATGGGGGATCAGCCCCAGCATTTT. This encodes CASSLMGDQPQHF.

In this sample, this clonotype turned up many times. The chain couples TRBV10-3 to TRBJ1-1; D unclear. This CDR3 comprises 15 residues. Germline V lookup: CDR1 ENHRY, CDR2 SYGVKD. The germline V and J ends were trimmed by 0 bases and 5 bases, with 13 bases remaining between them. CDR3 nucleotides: TGTGCCATCAGTGAGTCGGCAGGCTCGGCAACTGAAGCTTTCTTT. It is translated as CAISESAGSATEAFF.

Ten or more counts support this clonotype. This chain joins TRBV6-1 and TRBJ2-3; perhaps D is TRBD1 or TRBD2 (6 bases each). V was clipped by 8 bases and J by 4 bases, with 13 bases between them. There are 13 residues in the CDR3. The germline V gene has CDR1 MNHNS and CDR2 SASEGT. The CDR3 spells CASGGLGADTQYF. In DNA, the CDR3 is TGTGCCAGCGGGGGGCTAGGCGCAGATACGCAGTATTTT.

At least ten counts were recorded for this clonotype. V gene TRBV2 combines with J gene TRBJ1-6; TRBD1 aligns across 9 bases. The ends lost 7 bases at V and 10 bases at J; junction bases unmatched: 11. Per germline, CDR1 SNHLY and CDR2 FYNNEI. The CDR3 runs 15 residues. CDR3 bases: TGTGCCAGCACTACCCGGGACAGGGTCAAATCACCCCTCCACTTT. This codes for CASTTRDRVKSPLHF.

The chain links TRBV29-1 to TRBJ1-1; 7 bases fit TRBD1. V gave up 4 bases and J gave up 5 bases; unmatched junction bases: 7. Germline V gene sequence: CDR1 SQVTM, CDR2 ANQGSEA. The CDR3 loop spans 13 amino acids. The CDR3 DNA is TGCAGCGTTGTTAGGACAGGCGGAACTGAAGCTTTCTTT. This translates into CSVVRTGGTEAFF.

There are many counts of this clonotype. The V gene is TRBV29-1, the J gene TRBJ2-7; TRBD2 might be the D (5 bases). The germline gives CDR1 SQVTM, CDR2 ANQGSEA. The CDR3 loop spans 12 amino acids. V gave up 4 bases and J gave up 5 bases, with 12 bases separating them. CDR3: CSVVRVSNEQYF. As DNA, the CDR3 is TGCAGCGTTGTGAGGGTTTCCAACGAGCAGTACTTC.

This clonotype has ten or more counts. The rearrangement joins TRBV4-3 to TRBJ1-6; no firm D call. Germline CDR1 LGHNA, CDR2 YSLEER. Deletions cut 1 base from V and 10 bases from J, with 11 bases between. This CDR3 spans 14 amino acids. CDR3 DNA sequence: TGCGCCAGCAGCCAAGGATCCACCCCCTCACCCCTCCACTTT. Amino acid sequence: CASSQGSTPSPLHF.